A selection of T cell receptor beta chains follows, all from one sample in a study of Graves' ophthalmopathy and Graves' hyperthyroidism. TCRdb re-called the multiplex PCR reads through MiXCR, storing one row per CDR3 protein. The repertoire consists of about 620,000 distinct CDR3 sequences, with about 20% occurring once and the leading ten covering around 7%. The sample comprised peripheral blood. The receptors were gathered from a woman aged 18-35 years with stable Graves' hyperthyroidism. Some clones in this sample may be carry-over from other donors' samples. Each CDR3 is given with its conserved first and last residue. D genes are given only for firm matches. Clone size is given for some rows only: seen once, a few or many times, or a class if the clone is expanded.

clone_size	v_call	d_call	j_call	cdr3_aa	cdr3_nt
few	TRBV5-1	.	TRBJ2-2	CASSFGVASNTGELFF	TGCGCCAGCAGCTTCGGGGTAGCCTCGAACACCGGGGAGCTGTTTTTT
many	TRBV6-5	.	TRBJ1-2	CASRRTENYGYTF	TGTGCCAGCAGGAGGACAGAGAACTATGGCTACACCTTC
.	TRBV24-1	TRBD2	TRBJ2-7	CATSGLAGVDEQYF	TGTGCCACCAGTGGACTAGCGGGAGTCGACGAGCAGTACTTC
many	TRBV2	.	TRBJ1-2	CASSELQGTYYGYTF	TGTGCCAGCAGTGAGCTACAGGGAACATACTATGGCTACACCTTC
.	TRBV6-2/TRBV6-3	TRBD2	TRBJ2-5	CASNYGGTEAETQYF	TGTGCCAGCAACTACGGGGGGACTGAGGCGGAGACCCAGTACTTC
.	TRBV28	.	TRBJ2-7	CASGLGGVEQYF	TGTGCCAGCGGGCTAGGAGGGGTCGAGCAGTACTTC
few	TRBV15	.	TRBJ2-7	CATSRDYDSASEQYF	TGTGCCACCAGCAGAGATTACGACAGTGCGTCCGAGCAGTACTTC
many	TRBV28	TRBD1	TRBJ2-4	CASSFVPDGTAKNIKYF	TGTGCCAGCAGTTTCGTGCCGGACGGGACAGCGAAAAACATTAAGTACTTC
few	TRBV6-5	.	TRBJ2-2	CASSYSKDLTTGELFF	TGTGCCAGCAGTTACTCGAAGGACTTAACGACCGGGGAGCTGTTTTTT
.	TRBV11-1	.	TRBJ1-1	CVCSLDPVGRNTEAFF	TGTGTCTGCAGCTTAGATCCCGTGGGCCGGAACACTGAAGCTTTCTTT
.	TRBV11-1	TRBD1	TRBJ2-2	CASSFWQGVNTGELFF	TGTGCCAGCAGCTTTTGGCAGGGGGTTAACACCGGGGAGCTGTTTTTT
.	TRBV7-3	.	TRBJ1-6	CAISLDRVSPLHF	TGTGCCATCAGCTTAGATCGTGTATCACCCCTCCACTTT
.	TRBV7-8	TRBD2	TRBJ2-2	CASSLAPAGGPGELFF	TGTGCCAGCAGCTTAGCGCCAGCGGGAGGTCCCGGGGAGCTGTTTTTT
.	TRBV7-9	TRBD1	TRBJ2-7	CASSRPGTAEQYF	TGTGCCAGCAGCCGTCCCGGGACAGCCGAGCAGTACTTC
.	TRBV12-3/TRBV12-4	.	TRBJ2-5	CASSNRTDRETQYF	TGTGCCAGCAGCAACCGGACGGACCGAGAGACCCAGTACTTC
.	TRBV6-1	.	TRBJ1-2	CASSEAGGARGYTF	TGTGCCAGCAGTGAAGCGGGAGGGGCACGTGGCTACACCTTC
many	TRBV15	.	TRBJ2-7	CATSRDEPSYEQYF	TGTGCCACCAGCAGAGATGAGCCCTCCTACGAGCAGTACTTC
many	TRBV11-1	TRBD1	TRBJ1-6	CASSSRTGGGSPLHF	TGTGCCAGCAGCTCGAGGACAGGGGGCGGATCACCCCTCCACTTT
many	TRBV19	TRBD1	TRBJ1-5	CASSTPRGGTQPQHF	TGTGCCAGTAGCACCCCCAGGGGGGGGACTCAGCCCCAGCATTTT
.	TRBV12-3/TRBV12-4	.	TRBJ1-1	CASSPHWSLNTEAFF	TGTGCCAGCAGTCCCCATTGGAGTTTGAACACTGAAGCTTTCTTT
.	TRBV30	TRBD1	TRBJ2-7	CALGQGAYEQYF	TGTGCCCTGGGACAGGGGGCCTACGAGCAGTACTTC
many	TRBV5-1	.	TRBJ1-5	CASSCGGGGYQPQHF	TGCGCCAGCAGCTGTGGAGGAGGGGGGTATCAGCCCCAGCATTTT
.	TRBV19	TRBD1	TRBJ2-5	CASSYLPGQGSETQDF	TGTGCCAGTAGTTACTTGCCGGGACAGGGGTCTGAGACCCAGGACTTC